The rows below give T cell receptor beta chains drawn from one sample of a study of T cell changes during pregnancy in multiple sclerosis. Method: immunoSEQ multiplex PCR; TCRdb's copy keeps in-frame clones and lacks some. The sample has fewer than 50,000 clones, about 92% seen once. This specimen was CD8+ T cells from peripheral blood mononuclear cells, taken in the third trimester of pregnancy. Receptors originate from a female donor with multiple sclerosis, enrolled in a pregnancy study. Each CDR3 is given with its conserved first and last residue. The D gene is left open where the match is weak. A clone size is listed for some rows: how often the clone was seen (once, few, many), or a class if it is expanded.

J gene: TRBJ2-5; D gene: NA; clone size: NA; V gene: TRBV11-2; CDR3 DNA: TGTGCCAGCAGCTCACTCATCGGGAGTCGGCCCAAAGAGACCCAGTACTTC; CDR3 protein: CASSSLIGSRPKETQYF
J gene: TRBJ1-5; D gene: NA; clone size: once; V gene: TRBV27; CDR3 DNA: TGTGCCAGCAGTGCCGGTTCGAGCAATCAGCCCCAGCATTTT; CDR3 protein: CASSAGSSNQPQHF
J gene: TRBJ2-7; D gene: TRBD1; clone size: NA; V gene: TRBV28; CDR3 DNA: TGTGCCAGCAGTTTCCGGACAGGGAAAGAGCAGTACTTC; CDR3 protein: CASSFRTGKEQYF
J gene: TRBJ1-4; D gene: TRBD1; clone size: NA; V gene: TRBV7-9; CDR3 DNA: TGTGCCAGCAGCTTCCAGGGGGCAGGGACTAATGAAAAACTGTTTTTT; CDR3 protein: CASSFQGAGTNEKLFF
J gene: TRBJ1-6; D gene: NA; clone size: NA; V gene: TRBV6-5; CDR3 DNA: TGTGCCAGCAGCCACAGGGACTCCTATAATTCACCCCTCCACTTT; CDR3 protein: CASSHRDSYNSPLHF
J gene: TRBJ2-7; D gene: NA; clone size: NA; V gene: TRBV15; CDR3 DNA: TGTGCCACCAGCAGAGGCGAGGTCTTGTACTACGAGCAGTACTTC; CDR3 protein: CATSRGEVLYYEQYF
J gene: TRBJ2-7; D gene: TRBD2; clone size: NA; V gene: TRBV27; CDR3 DNA: TGTGCCAGCAGTCCAGTAAGGCCTAGCGGTCTTGGGGAGCAGTACTTC; CDR3 protein: CASSPVRPSGLGEQYF
J gene: TRBJ2-7; D gene: NA; clone size: NA; V gene: TRBV2; CDR3 DNA: TGTGCCAGCAGTGAAGGGAGGGTCACAGGCTATACGGGGGAGCAGTACTTC; CDR3 protein: CASSEGRVTGYTGEQYF
J gene: TRBJ1-2; D gene: NA; clone size: NA; V gene: TRBV30; CDR3 DNA: TGTGCGACGTGGCGGGGGATTGGTGATGGCTACACCTTC; CDR3 protein: CATWRGIGDGYTF
J gene: TRBJ2-1; D gene: NA; clone size: NA; V gene: TRBV2; CDR3 DNA: TGTGCCAGCAGTGAAGCGGGGACTGGGTCCTACAATGAGCAGTTCTTC; CDR3 protein: CASSEAGTGSYNEQFF
J gene: TRBJ2-1; D gene: TRBD2; clone size: NA; V gene: TRBV4-1; CDR3 DNA: TGCGCCAGCAGCCAAGATTTAGCGGGAGATCTATACAATGAGCAGTTCTTC; CDR3 protein: CASSQDLAGDLYNEQFF
J gene: TRBJ2-1; D gene: TRBD2; clone size: NA; V gene: TRBV7-9; CDR3 DNA: TGTGCCAGCAGCTTAGAGATTGGGAGGGGCGCAACTTACAATGAGCAGTTCTTC; CDR3 protein: CASSLEIGRGATYNEQFF
J gene: TRBJ2-7; D gene: TRBD2; clone size: NA; V gene: TRBV5-1; CDR3 DNA: TGCGCCAGCAGCCCCCGGGACTACTCCTACGAGCAGTACTTC; CDR3 protein: CASSPRDYSYEQYF
J gene: TRBJ2-1; D gene: TRBD2; clone size: NA; V gene: TRBV2; CDR3 DNA: TGTGCCGGCAGGCGGGCGAGCGGGAGTAGTGATGAGCAGTTCTTC; CDR3 protein: CAGRRASGSSDEQFF
J gene: TRBJ2-1; D gene: TRBD2; clone size: NA; V gene: TRBV6-5; CDR3 DNA: TGTGCCAGCAGTTACGCACTAGCGGGAGAAAACAATGAGCAGTTCTTC; CDR3 protein: CASSYALAGENNEQFF
J gene: TRBJ2-7; D gene: NA; clone size: NA; V gene: TRBV30; CDR3 DNA: TGTGCCTGGAGTGTCTTACCGGGCTCCTACGAGCAGTACTTC; CDR3 protein: CAWSVLPGSYEQYF
J gene: TRBJ2-6; D gene: NA; clone size: NA; V gene: TRBV6-1; CDR3 DNA: TGTGCCAGCAGCGTCAGGAACTCTGGGGCCAACGTCCTGACTTTC; CDR3 protein: CASSVRNSGANVLTF
J gene: TRBJ1-3; D gene: NA; clone size: NA; V gene: TRBV7-9; CDR3 DNA: TGTGCCAGCAGCTTAGACACTAGCTCTGGAAACACCATATATTTT; CDR3 protein: CASSLDTSSGNTIYF
J gene: TRBJ1-5; D gene: NA; clone size: NA; V gene: TRBV19; CDR3 DNA: TGTGCCAGTAAGAAGGTGGAGAGGGGCAATCAGCCCCAGCATTTT; CDR3 protein: CASKKVERGNQPQHF
J gene: TRBJ2-7; D gene: NA; clone size: NA; V gene: TRBV7-2; CDR3 DNA: TGTGCCAGCAGCGTTAGAAGGACAGCGATTTACGAGCAGTACTTC; CDR3 protein: CASSVRRTAIYEQYF
J gene: TRBJ2-1; D gene: TRBD1; clone size: NA; V gene: TRBV4-3; CDR3 DNA: TGCGCCAGCAGCGAAGCCGGGACAGGGTACAATGAGCAGTTCTTC; CDR3 protein: CASSEAGTGYNEQFF
J gene: TRBJ2-7; D gene: NA; clone size: NA; V gene: TRBV21-1; CDR3 DNA: TGTGCCAGCAGCAAAGTCGCAGGGAACGCCTACGAGCAGTACTTC; CDR3 protein: CASSKVAGNAYEQYF
J gene: TRBJ2-7; D gene: NA; clone size: NA; V gene: TRBV28; CDR3 DNA: TGTGCCAGCAGTTCCTCCAGACTAGTAACGTCCTACGAGCAGTACTTC; CDR3 protein: CASSSSRLVTSYEQYF
J gene: TRBJ1-1; D gene: NA; clone size: NA; V gene: TRBV7-8; CDR3 DNA: TGTGCCAGCAGCTCGACAGGTCTGGGTGCTGAAGCTTTCTTT; CDR3 protein: CASSSTGLGAEAFF
J gene: TRBJ2-1; D gene: TRBD2; clone size: NA; V gene: TRBV19; CDR3 DNA: TGTGCCAGTAGGGTAGCGGGAGGACACAATGAGCAGTTCTTC; CDR3 protein: CASRVAGGHNEQFF
J gene: TRBJ2-1; D gene: NA; clone size: NA; V gene: TRBV30; CDR3 DNA: TGTGCCTGCTCAGGCGGGACCCGGCGCGGTGAGCAGTTCTTC; CDR3 protein: CACSGGTRRGEQFF
J gene: TRBJ2-1; D gene: TRBD2; clone size: NA; V gene: TRBV4-3; CDR3 DNA: TGCGCCAGCAGCCAAGACGTACTAGCGAGCGGAGGCAATGAGCAGTTCTTC; CDR3 protein: CASSQDVLASGGNEQFF
J gene: TRBJ2-7; D gene: TRBD1; clone size: once; V gene: TRBV4-3; CDR3 DNA: TGCGCCAGCAGCCAAGGGACAGGAAAAGGCAACGAGCAGTACTTC; CDR3 protein: CASSQGTGKGNEQYF
J gene: TRBJ2-1; D gene: NA; clone size: NA; V gene: TRBV4-2; CDR3 DNA: TGTGCCAGCTATTCGGGACTCCTCAATGAGCAGTTCTTC; CDR3 protein: CASYSGLLNEQFF
J gene: TRBJ1-2; D gene: NA; clone size: NA; V gene: TRBV29-1; CDR3 DNA: TGCAGCGTGGGGGGGGCAGACTATGGCTACACCTTC; CDR3 protein: CSVGGADYGYTF
J gene: TRBJ1-2; D gene: TRBD1; clone size: NA; V gene: TRBV6-4; CDR3 DNA: TGTGCCAGCAGTCCCGGACAGGGCGTCGATGGCTACACCTTC; CDR3 protein: CASSPGQGVDGYTF
J gene: TRBJ2-7; D gene: TRBD1; clone size: NA; V gene: TRBV27; CDR3 DNA: TGTGCCAGCAGTTTTCGCGCGACAGGGGAGCAGTACTTC; CDR3 protein: CASSFRATGEQYF
J gene: TRBJ2-7; D gene: NA; clone size: NA; V gene: TRBV7-9; CDR3 DNA: TGTGCCAGCAGCTTAGCGCAAGGATACTACACTTACGAGCAGTACTTC; CDR3 protein: CASSLAQGYYTYEQYF
J gene: TRBJ2-7; D gene: NA; clone size: NA; V gene: TRBV27; CDR3 DNA: TGTGCCAGCAGTTCCAGGGCAGACTACGAGCAGTACTTC; CDR3 protein: CASSSRADYEQYF
J gene: TRBJ2-7; D gene: NA; clone size: NA; V gene: TRBV11-2; CDR3 DNA: TGTGCCAGCAGCTCGCGCCGGGACTTTTACGAGCAGTACTTC; CDR3 protein: CASSSRRDFYEQYF
J gene: TRBJ2-1; D gene: TRBD2; clone size: NA; V gene: TRBV7-2; CDR3 DNA: TGTGCCAGCAGCCCAGGACTAGCGGGAGGTATCTCCTACAATGAGCAGTTCTTC; CDR3 protein: CASSPGLAGGISYNEQFF
J gene: TRBJ1-1; D gene: NA; clone size: NA; V gene: TRBV5-4; CDR3 DNA: TGTGCCAGCAGCTCGGGGGGGGTCAGCTTGAACACTGAAGCTTTCTTT; CDR3 protein: CASSSGGVSLNTEAFF
J gene: TRBJ2-7; D gene: TRBD1; clone size: once; V gene: TRBV28; CDR3 DNA: TGTGCCAGCAGTTTGGTGAATACCGGGACAGGGGGCGTCGAGCAGTACTTC; CDR3 protein: CASSLVNTGTGGVEQYF
J gene: TRBJ1-1; D gene: NA; clone size: NA; V gene: TRBV7-8; CDR3 DNA: TGTGCCAGCAGCTCCGGCGGGTCAAACACTGAAGCTTTCTTT; CDR3 protein: CASSSGGSNTEAFF
J gene: TRBJ2-1; D gene: NA; clone size: once; V gene: TRBV7-9; CDR3 DNA: TGTGCCAGCAGCCCGAGGGCCGACAATGAGCAGTTCTTC; CDR3 protein: CASSPRADNEQFF